The sequence of this T cell receptor (beta chain) was determined in a study of beta chain features in type 1 diabetes. Notes on the study in general: A PCR bias possibly favoring shorter templates would apply equally to patients and controls. The analysis here could not establish whether HLA type shapes TCRB rearrangement. Naive, central memory and Treg TCRB repertoires seemed to resemble each other more closely in patients than they did in healthy donors.

Trimming took 8 bases from V and 1 from J, leaving 9 bases between them. Germline CDR1 is MNHEY and CDR2 is SVGAGI. This CDR3 has 12 residues. In the case of this clone: Its cognate antigen is unknown.

Since all of the isolated RNA was reverse transcribed, expressed TCRB transcripts were what got sequenced. Profiling relied on immunoSEQ multiplex PCR, and the TCRdb table lists in-frame clones only, not all of them. The sample comprises 900,000 or so clones, roughly 15% of which are singletons, and 0.02% to 0.025% rests with the top ten. Specimen: naive CD4+ T cells from blood. This TCR was recovered from a woman younger than 35 in good health. This chain joins TRBV6-5 and TRBJ2-7, with D tentatively TRBD2 (5 bases). This CDR3 reads CASGGRSYEQYF. CDR3 DNA sequence: TGTGCCAGCGGAGGACGGTCCTACGAGCAGTACTTC.